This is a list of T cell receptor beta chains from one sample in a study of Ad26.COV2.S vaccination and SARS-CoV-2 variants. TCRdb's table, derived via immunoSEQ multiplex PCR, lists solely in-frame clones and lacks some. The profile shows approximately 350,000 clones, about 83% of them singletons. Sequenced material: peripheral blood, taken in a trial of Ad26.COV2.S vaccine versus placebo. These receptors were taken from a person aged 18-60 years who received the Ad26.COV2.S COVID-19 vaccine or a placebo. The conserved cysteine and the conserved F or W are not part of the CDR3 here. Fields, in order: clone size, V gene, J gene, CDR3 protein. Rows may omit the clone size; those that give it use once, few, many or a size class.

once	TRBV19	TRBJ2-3	ASSSGQGTDTQY
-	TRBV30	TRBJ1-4	AGGGTFNEKLF
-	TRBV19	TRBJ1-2	ASSDTPHRIYGYT
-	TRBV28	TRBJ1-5	ASSWPALLNQPQH
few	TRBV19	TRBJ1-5	AGGSWANQPQH
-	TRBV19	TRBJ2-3	ASSILSLGRGGTNTQY
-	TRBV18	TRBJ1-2	ASSRDRGRFNYGYT
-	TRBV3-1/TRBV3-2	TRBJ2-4	ASSQLAKNIQY
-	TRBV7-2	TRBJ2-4	ASSLQNIQY
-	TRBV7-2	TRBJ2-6	ASSQGGSGANVLT
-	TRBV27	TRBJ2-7	ASSPSGVYEQY
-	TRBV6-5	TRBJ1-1	ASTVGTEAF
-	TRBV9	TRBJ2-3	ASSFSYRRTDTQY
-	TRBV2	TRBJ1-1	ASSRDIGYTEAF
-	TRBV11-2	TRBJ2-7	ASRSSRLQTSYEQY
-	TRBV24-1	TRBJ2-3	ATSDTSGAQRGTQY
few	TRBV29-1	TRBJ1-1	SVELARYQTEAF
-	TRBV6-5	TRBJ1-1	ASIRGMGFSEAF
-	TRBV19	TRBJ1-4	ASRGDGHEKLF
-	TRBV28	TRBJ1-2	ASRGSDYGYT
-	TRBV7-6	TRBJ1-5	ASSLGAGPRQPQH
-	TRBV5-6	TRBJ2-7	ASSRSTRNFYEQY
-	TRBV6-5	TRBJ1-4	ASADRGLDEKLF
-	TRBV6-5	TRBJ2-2	AQRQNTGELF
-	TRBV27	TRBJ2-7	ASRTLRDRAYEQY
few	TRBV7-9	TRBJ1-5	ASSLDSNQPQH
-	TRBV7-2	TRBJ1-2	ASSRTPNYGYT
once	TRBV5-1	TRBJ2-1	ASSLMTSYNEQF
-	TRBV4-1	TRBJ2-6	ASSQPSATGAGSSGANVLT
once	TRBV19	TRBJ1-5	ASTPTGTNQPQH
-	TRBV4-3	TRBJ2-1	ASSQEGVAGVIDEQF
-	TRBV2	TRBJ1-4	ASTLESGAEKLF
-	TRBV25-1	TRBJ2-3	ASSERNRQGHTDTQY
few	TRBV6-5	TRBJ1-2	ASTFDRGNGYT
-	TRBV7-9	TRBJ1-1	ASSLWDRQAVTEAF